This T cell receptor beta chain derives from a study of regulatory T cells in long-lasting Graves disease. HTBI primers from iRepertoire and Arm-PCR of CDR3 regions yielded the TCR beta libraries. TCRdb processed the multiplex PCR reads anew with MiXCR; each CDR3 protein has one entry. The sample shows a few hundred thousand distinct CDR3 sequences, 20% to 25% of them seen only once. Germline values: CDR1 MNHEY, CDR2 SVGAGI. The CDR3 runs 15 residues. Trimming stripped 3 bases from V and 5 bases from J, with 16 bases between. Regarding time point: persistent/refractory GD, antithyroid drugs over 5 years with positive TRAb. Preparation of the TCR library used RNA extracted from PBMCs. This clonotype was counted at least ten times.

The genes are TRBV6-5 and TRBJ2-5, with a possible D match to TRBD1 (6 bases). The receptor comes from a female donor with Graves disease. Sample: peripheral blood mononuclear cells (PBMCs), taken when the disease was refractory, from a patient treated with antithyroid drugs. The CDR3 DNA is TGTGCCAGCAGTTATTCTGGGGGTAGGGGGGAGACCCAGTACTTC. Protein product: CASSYSGGRGETQYF.